Listed below are T cell receptor beta chains from one sample, sequenced in a study of blood T cell repertoires in COVID-19. Libraries were prepared by immunoSEQ multiplex PCR; TCRdb keeps only in-frame clonotypes and omits some of them. This table holds a few hundred thousand clones, around 90% found once. The sequenced sample consisted of PBMCs or T cells enriched from blood (not recorded which). These receptors were collected from a woman aged 25 to 45 who had recovered from COVID-19. CDR3s include the opening cysteine and the closing phenylalanine or tryptophan. A D gene is named only where the DNA matches it firmly. The size entry is marked missing in some rows and otherwise reads once, few, many or a size class.

v_gene,d_gene,j_gene,abundance,len,CDR3nt,CDR3aa
TRBV28,.,TRBJ1-6,.,14,TGTGCCAGCAGTTTTCTCGGGGGGTCTACACCCCTCCACTTT,CASSFLGGSTPLHF
TRBV18,.,TRBJ2-3,.,13,TGTGCCAGCTCACCACTAGATTCCGATACGCAGTATTTT,CASSPLDSDTQYF
TRBV5-4,.,TRBJ1-1,.,12,TGTGCCAGCAGCGGGGAGGACCTGACAGCTTTCTTT,CASSGEDLTAFF
TRBV28,TRBD2,TRBJ2-3,.,14,TGTGCCAGCAGCCTCGGACTAGGAACAGATACGCAGTATTTT,CASSLGLGTDTQYF
TRBV6-5,TRBD2,TRBJ2-3,.,14,TGTGCCAGCAGTTGGACTAGCTTTGCAGATACGCAGTATTTT,CASSWTSFADTQYF
TRBV6-5,.,TRBJ1-1,.,15,TGTGCCAGCAGTTACTCGCGCACAGTTAACACTGAAGCTTTCTTT,CASSYSRTVNTEAFF
TRBV9,TRBD1,TRBJ1-3,.,14,TGTGCCAGCAGCCTCGGGACAGTTGGAAACACCATATATTTT,CASSLGTVGNTIYF
TRBV7-3,TRBD2,TRBJ2-4,.,17,TGTGCCAGCAGTACCGGGACTAGTGGATTAGCCAAAAACATTCAGTACTTC,CASSTGTSGLAKNIQYF
TRBV18,.,TRBJ1-2,few,14,TGTGCCAGCTCACCACACAGCAGGGGTTATGGCTACACCTTC,CASSPHSRGYGYTF
TRBV4-1,TRBD1,TRBJ2-7,.,15,TGCGCCAGCAGCCAAGGGACAGGGGTTTCCTACGAGCAGTACTTC,CASSQGTGVSYEQYF